This T cell receptor (beta chain) derives from a study of blood T cell dynamics during melanoma immunotherapy. Turning to the study itself: Metastatic melanoma patients received first-line pembrolizumab or nivolumab plus ipilimumab.

TCRdb's table, derived via immunoSEQ multiplex PCR, lists solely in-frame clones and lacks some. The sample comprises roughly 9,900 clones, 70% to 90% of which are singletons, and roughly 32% rests with the top ten. Time point in this sample: pre-treatment baseline. Germline V CDR1 and CDR2: MDHEN, SYDVKM. CDR3 length equals 14 residues. V trimming: 10 bases; J trimming: 0 bases; junction bases outside the gene matches: 5. This receptor was taken from a human donor with melanoma. V gene TRBV28 combines with J gene TRBJ1-2; 10 nucleotides align to TRBD1. Sequences were derived from blood, sampled from a patient treated with checkpoint blockade. Here the CDR3 reads CATRTGGSNYGYTF. The CDR3 coding sequence is TGTGCCACCCGGACAGGGGGTTCTAACTATGGCTACACCTTC.